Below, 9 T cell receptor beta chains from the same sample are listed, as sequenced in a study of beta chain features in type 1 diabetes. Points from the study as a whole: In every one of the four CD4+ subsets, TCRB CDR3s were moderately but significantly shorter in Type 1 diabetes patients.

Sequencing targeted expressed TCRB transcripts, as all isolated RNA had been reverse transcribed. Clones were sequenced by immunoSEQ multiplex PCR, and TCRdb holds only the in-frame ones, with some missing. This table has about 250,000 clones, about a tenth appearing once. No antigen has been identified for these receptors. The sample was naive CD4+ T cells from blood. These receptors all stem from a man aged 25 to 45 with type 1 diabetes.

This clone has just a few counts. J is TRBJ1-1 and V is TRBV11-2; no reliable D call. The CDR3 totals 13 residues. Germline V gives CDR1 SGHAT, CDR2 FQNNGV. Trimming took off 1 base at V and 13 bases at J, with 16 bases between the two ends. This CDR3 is CASSLVLGLNGFF. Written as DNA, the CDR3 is TGTGCCAGCAGCTTAGTTTTGGGCTTGAATGGTTTCTTT.

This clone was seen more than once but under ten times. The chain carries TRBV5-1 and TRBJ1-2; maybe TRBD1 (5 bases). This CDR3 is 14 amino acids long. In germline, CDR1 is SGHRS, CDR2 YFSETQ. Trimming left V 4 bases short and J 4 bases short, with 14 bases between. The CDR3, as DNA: TGCGCCAGCAGCCCTGGGAGGGGAGGCTATGGCTACACCTTC. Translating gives CASSPGRGGYGYTF.

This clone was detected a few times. CDR3 sequence reads: CASSLPGPYNEQFF. The CDR3, as DNA: TGTGCCAGCAGCTTACCAGGGCCCTACAATGAGCAGTTCTTC. The chain carries TRBV7-8 and TRBJ2-1, with D perhaps matching TRBD1 (5 bases). Germline values: CDR1 SGHVS, CDR2 FQNEAQ. Trimming removed 2 bases from V and 2 bases from J, with 7 bases in between. This CDR3 is built from 14 residues.

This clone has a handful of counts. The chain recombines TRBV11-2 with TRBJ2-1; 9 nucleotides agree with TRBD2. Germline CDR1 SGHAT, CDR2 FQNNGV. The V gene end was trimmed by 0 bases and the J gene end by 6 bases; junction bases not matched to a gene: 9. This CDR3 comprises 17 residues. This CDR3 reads CASSLDRRGGLFNEQFF. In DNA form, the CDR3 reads TGTGCCAGCAGCTTAGATAGGCGGGGGGGCCTGTTCAATGAGCAGTTCTTC.

The DNA for the CDR3 is TGTGCCAGCAGGGACCCCCGGGGGAGCGGCTACACCTTC. The encoded protein is CASRDPRGSGYTF. The chain couples TRBV28 to TRBJ1-2; maybe TRBD1 (5 bases). Germline values: CDR1 MDHEN, CDR2 SYDVKM. This CDR3 has 13 amino acids. Trimming left V 6 bases short and J 8 bases short, with 16 bases between.

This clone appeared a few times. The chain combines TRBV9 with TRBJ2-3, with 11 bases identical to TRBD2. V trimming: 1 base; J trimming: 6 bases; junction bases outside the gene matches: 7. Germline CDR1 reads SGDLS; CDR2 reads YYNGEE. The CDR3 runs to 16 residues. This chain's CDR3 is CASSVSIAGGRDTQYF. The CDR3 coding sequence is TGTGCCAGCAGCGTATCCATAGCGGGGGGGCGCGATACGCAGTATTTT.

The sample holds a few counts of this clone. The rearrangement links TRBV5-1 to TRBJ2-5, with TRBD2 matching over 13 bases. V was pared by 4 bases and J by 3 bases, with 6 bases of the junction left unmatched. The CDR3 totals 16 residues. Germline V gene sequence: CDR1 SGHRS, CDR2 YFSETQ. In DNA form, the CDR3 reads TGCGCCAGCAGCACCCAACTAGCGGGGGGGGAAGAGACCCAGTACTTC. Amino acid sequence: CASSTQLAGGEETQYF.

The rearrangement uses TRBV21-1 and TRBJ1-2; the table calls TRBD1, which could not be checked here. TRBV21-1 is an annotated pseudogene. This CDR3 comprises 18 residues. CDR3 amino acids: CASSTTGDRREVNYGYTF. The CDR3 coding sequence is TGTGCCAGCAGCACCACCGGGGACAGGAGGGAGGTTAACTATGGCTACACCTTC.

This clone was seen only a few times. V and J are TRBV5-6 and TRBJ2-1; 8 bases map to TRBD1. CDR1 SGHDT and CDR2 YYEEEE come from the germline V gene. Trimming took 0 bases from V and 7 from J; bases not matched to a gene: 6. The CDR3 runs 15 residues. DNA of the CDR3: TGTGCCAGCAGCTTGGCTTCAGGGGGCTGGAATGAGCAGTTCTTC. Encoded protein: CASSLASGGWNEQFF.